The table lists the clone carrying this T cell receptor (beta chain) with many counts. Its antigen is currently unknown. The V and J ends lost 3 bases and 6 bases, in that order; junction bases with no gene match: 8. Per the germline V gene, CDR1 is MDHEN and CDR2 is SYDVKM. The CDR3 extends over 14 amino acids. This record belongs to a study of regulatory T cells in long-lasting Graves disease. Background on the study: It was over 5 years of antithyroid drugs, with positive TSH receptor antibodies, that meant persistent Graves' disease.

Libraries of TCR beta came from iRepertoire HTBI primers plus Arm-PCR of CDR3 regions. A single record per CDR3 protein comes from TCRdb applying MiXCR to the multiplex PCR reads. This sample has fewer than 400,000 distinct CDR3 sequences, with around 20% found just once. Findings of the study overall: Newly diagnosed Graves' patients exceeded persistent ones in TCR diversity. The analysis examined peripheral blood only and excluded thyroid tissue. Newly diagnosed disease favored TRBV20-1 and TRBJ2-1 over persistent disease.

Time point defined: persistent/refractory GD, antithyroid drugs over 5 years with positive TRAb. Generation of the TCR library employed RNA extracted from PBMCs. The clonotype originates from a female donor with Graves disease. The J gene is TRBJ2-7, the V gene TRBV28; 7 bases map to TRBD2. Here the sequenced sample was peripheral blood mononuclear cells (PBMCs), taken when the disease was refractory, from a patient treated with antithyroid drugs. CDR3 region: CASSFPGLGIEQYF. CDR3 in DNA: TGTGCCAGCAGTTTCCCCGGACTAGGTATCGAGCAGTACTTC. Filled out from reference TRBV28 and TRBJ2-7, the complete variable domain reads DVKVTQSSRYLVKRTGEKVFLECVQDMDHENMFWYRQDPGLGLRLIYFSYDVKMKEKGDIPEGYSVSREKKERFSLILESASTNQTSMYLCASSFPGLGIEQYFGPGTRLTVT.